This passage covers 7 T cell receptor beta chains from one sample sequenced in a study of resident and recirculating memory T cells in vitiligo. The method was immunoSEQ multiplex PCR; TCRdb's version includes in-frame clones alone and lacks a portion of them. The table includes roughly 80,000 clones, around 92% detected once. Sequenced: blood. The source is a male donor with vitiligo.

The V and J genes are TRBV11-2 and TRBJ1-2; no reliable D call. Germline V CDR1 and CDR2: SGHAT, FQNNGV. The CDR3 is made up of 12 amino acids. V lost 5 bases, J lost 7 bases, and 11 bases lay in between. CDR3 residues: CASSRGDGGYTF. The CDR3 nucleotides are TGTGCCAGCAGCCGGGGTGATGGTGGCTACACCTTC.

The V gene is TRBV28, the J gene TRBJ1-2; no clear D. The germline V gene has CDR1 MDHEN and CDR2 SYDVKM. The CDR3 has 11 residues. Trimming shortened V by 6 bases and J by 2 bases, and 4 bases separated the two germline ends. The CDR3 spells CASRANYGYTF. DNA for the CDR3: TGTGCCAGCAGGGCCAACTATGGCTACACCTTC.

The chain has TRBV7-9 and TRBJ2-7, with D possibly being TRBD1 (5 bases). The CDR3 is 13 residues long. V gave up 5 bases and J gave up 6 bases, with 14 bases separating them. CDR1 is SEHNR and CDR2 is FQNEAQ in the germline V gene (reference sequence). CDR3 sequence (DNA): TGTGCCAGCAGCATAGGGCAGGGCCGCGAGCAGTACTTC. Translating it yields CASSIGQGREQYF.

The gene calls are TRBV28 and TRBJ2-1; possibly TRBD1 for D (5 bases). The CDR3 length is 13 residues. V shed 9 bases and J shed 6 bases, with 15 bases lying between them. The V gene's germline CDR1 is MDHEN and CDR2 SYDVKM. The CDR3 region is CASSKGWVNEQFF. Written as DNA, the CDR3 is TGTGCCAGTTCCAAGGGGTGGGTCAATGAGCAGTTCTTC.

The chain links TRBV27 to TRBJ2-7; 11 bases line up with TRBD2. Germline trimming cut 5 bases from V and 0 bases from J; bases unmatched to any gene: 9. The V gene's germline CDR1 is MNHEY and CDR2 SMNVEV (reference sequence). The CDR3 length is 17 residues. This CDR3 is CASSTLLAGGHSYEQYF. DNA of the CDR3: TGTGCCAGCAGTACCCTTCTAGCGGGAGGCCACTCCTACGAGCAGTACTTC.

V usage is TRBV25-1 and J usage is TRBJ2-6; D not resolved. V lost 6 bases, J lost 0 bases, and 3 bases lay in between. In germline, CDR1 is MGHDK, CDR2 SYGVNS. The CDR3 runs to 13 residues. Here the CDR3 DNA reads TGTGCCAGCAGCTACTCTGGGGCCAACGTCCTGACTTTC. Protein: CASSYSGANVLTF.

The rearrangement uses TRBV5-1 and TRBJ1-4, with a weak D call TRBD1 (5 bases). The germline V and J ends were trimmed by 5 bases and 8 bases, with 10 bases remaining between them. There are 12 residues in the CDR3. Germline V gene data show CDR1 as SGHRS and CDR2 as YFSETQ. CDR3 protein: CASRGEEEKLFF. The CDR3 nucleotides read TGCGCCAGCAGGGGGGAGGAGGAAAAACTGTTTTTT.